What follows are 28 T cell receptor beta chains derived from one specimen sequenced in a study of blood T cell repertoires in COVID-19. Sequenced by immunoSEQ multiplex PCR; TCRdb stores in-frame clones only, minus some. The table shows roughly 70,000 clones, with 90% occurring only once. The sequencing input was peripheral blood. These receptors came from a man aged 50-60 years with COVID-19, enrolled during active disease.

J is TRBJ2-1 and V is TRBV2; TRBD2 matches 7 bases. From germline, CDR1 is SNHLY and CDR2 FYNNEI. Trimming took 2 bases from V and 7 from J; bases not matched to a gene: 11. The CDR3 runs to 16 residues. CDR3 in DNA: TGTGCCAGCAGTGAAATTGCGGGAGCCCTTACGAATGAGCAGTTCTTC. This translates into CASSEIAGALTNEQFF.

The V call is TRBV6-6, the J call TRBJ2-7; TRBD1 aligns across 8 bases. After removal of 6 bases from V and 3 bases from J, the junction contained 4 bases not matched to a gene. The CDR3 extends over 13 amino acids. Germline CDR1 is MNHNY and CDR2 is SVGAGI (reference sequence). The CDR3 spells CASRRGQGYEQYF. CDR3 in DNA: TGTGCCAGCAGACGCGGACAGGGCTACGAGCAGTACTTC.

CDR3 coding DNA: TGTGCCAGCAGTAAGACTAGCGGGAGGAGGGAGACCCAGTACTTC. Encoded protein: CASSKTSGRRETQYF. This rearrangement joins TRBV7-2 to TRBJ2-5, with 13 bases fitting TRBD2. This CDR3 has 15 residues. Germline V CDR1 and CDR2: SGHTA, FQGNSA. V shed 6 bases, J shed 5 bases, and the junction held 6 bases outside the gene matches.

The rearrangement joins TRBV9 to TRBJ2-1; D call uncertain. Germline CDR1 SGDLS, CDR2 YYNGEE. This CDR3 has 12 residues. Between the trimmed V and J ends, which lost 1 base and 6 bases, there was a span of 5 bases. DNA for the CDR3: TGTGCCAGCAGCGTACTGAGCAATGAGCAGTTCTTC. Its translation: CASSVLSNEQFF.

The table lists this clone with a count of one. The chain has TRBV6-6 and TRBJ1-5; D ambiguous. CDR3 size: 12 residues. Germline V gives CDR1 MNHNY, CDR2 SVGAGI (reference sequence). Trimming removed 1 base at V and 4 bases at J, with 2 bases between. CDR3 in amino acids: CASSYLNQPQHF. The CDR3 region has the DNA TGTGCCAGCAGTTACTTAAATCAGCCCCAGCATTTT.

The V call is TRBV30, the J call TRBJ2-2, with D possibly TRBD2 on 6 matching bases. Germline values: CDR1 GTSNPN, CDR2 SVGIG (reference sequence). The CDR3 has 14 residues. The V end lost 1 base, the J end lost 2 bases, and 8 bases lay between the germline ends. The CDR3 loop is CAWSEGLNTGELFF. DNA of the CDR3: TGTGCCTGGAGTGAGGGACTCAACACCGGGGAGCTGTTTTTT.

This chain joins TRBV6-6 and TRBJ2-5; 9 nucleotides line up with TRBD1. Germline CDR1 and CDR2: MNHNY and SVGAGI (reference sequence). J lost 5 bases, V lost 3 bases, and 7 bases had no gene match. CDR3 length equals 15 residues. CDR3 in amino acids: CASSYGQGSGETQYF. CDR3 coding DNA: TGTGCCAGCAGTTATGGACAGGGGAGCGGGGAGACCCAGTACTTC.

V is TRBV2 and J is TRBJ1-6; 8 bases align to TRBD1. Unmatched junction bases numbered 3, after V lost 7 bases and J lost 1 base. This CDR3 comprises 15 residues. Germline V gene data show CDR1 as SNHLY and CDR2 as FYNNEI. The CDR3: CASTGQGSYNSPLHF. CDR3 DNA sequence: TGTGCCAGCACCGGACAGGGATCCTATAATTCACCCCTCCACTTT.

The chain uses TRBV4-3 and TRBJ2-1, with TRBD2 identical over 7 bases. With 0 bases clipped from V and 5 bases from J, the junction kept 10 bases outside the gene matches. Germline V gene data show CDR1 as LGHNA and CDR2 as YSLEER. The CDR3 is 17 amino acids. CDR3 in amino acids: CASSQDLLWREHNEQFF. CDR3 in DNA: TGCGCCAGCAGCCAAGATCTCCTCTGGCGGGAGCACAATGAGCAGTTCTTC.

J is TRBJ2-7 and V is TRBV11-2, with D hard to call. CDR1 and CDR2 from the germline V gene are SGHAT and FQNNGV. V was pared by 5 bases and J by 1 base, with 18 bases between. The CDR3 sequence is 16 residues long. The CDR3 loop is CASSIVSTRLSYEQYF. The CDR3 region has the DNA TGTGCCAGCAGCATCGTTAGCACACGCCTTTCCTACGAGCAGTACTTC.

This chain uses TRBV27 with TRBJ2-1, with TRBD2 as a possible D gene (6 bases). CDR3 length equals 15 residues. In germline, CDR1 is MNHEY, CDR2 SMNVEV (reference sequence). Deletions cut 5 bases from V and 2 bases from J, with 13 bases between. The CDR3 spells CASSRERGPYNEQFF. The CDR3 DNA follows: TGTGCCAGCAGTCGGGAGAGAGGGCCCTACAATGAGCAGTTCTTC.

Points on this clone: One end of the junction is discordant with germline, which a read error may explain. V gene TRBV6-1 combines with J gene TRBJ1-1; D is possibly TRBD1 (6 bases). The CDR3 has 14 residues. Per the germline V gene, CDR1 is MNHNS and CDR2 is SASEGT. CDR3 DNA: TGTGCCAGCACTGAAGGACAGACTTACACTGAAGCTTTCTTT. This translates into CASTEGQTYTEAFF.

The rearrangement joins TRBV5-1 to TRBJ2-2; TRBD2 is a possible D gene (5 bases). Trimming removed 2 bases from V and 1 base from J, with 9 bases in between. This CDR3 comprises 15 residues. Germline lookup yields CDR1 SGHRS and CDR2 YFSETQ. The CDR3 loop is CASSLEAGNTGELFF. CDR3 coding DNA: TGCGCCAGCAGCTTAGAGGCGGGGAACACCGGGGAGCTGTTTTTT.

This clone has ten or more counts. This sequence joins TRBV6-4 and TRBJ2-1; 10 bases are a match to TRBD2. This CDR3 is 15 amino acids long. Germline V gives CDR1 MRHNA, CDR2 SNTAGT. Trimming at V came to 5 bases and at J to 4 bases, leaving 5 bases not matched to a gene. This CDR3 is CASSSGRGDYNEQFF. As DNA, the CDR3 is TGTGCCAGCAGTAGCGGGAGGGGGGATTACAATGAGCAGTTCTTC.

The rearrangement uses TRBV7-9 and TRBJ2-1, with TRBD2 matching over 7 bases. Losses at the gene ends were 6 bases for V and 1 base for J; bases not matched to a gene: 6. The CDR3 is made up of 15 amino acids. The germline V gene encodes CDR1 SEHNR and CDR2 FQNEAQ (reference sequence). Here the CDR3 DNA reads TGTGCCAGCAGACACGAGGGAGGGTCCTACAATGAGCAGTTCTTC. Protein product: CASRHEGGSYNEQFF.

The chain links TRBV5-4 to TRBJ1-1, with TRBD1 matching over 7 bases. The J segment lost 5 bases and the V segment lost 4 bases, leaving 8 bases of the junction unmatched. CDR3 length: 14 amino acids. The V gene's germline CDR1 is SGHNT and CDR2 YYREEE (reference sequence). The CDR3 loop reads CASSPTNRGTEAFF. DNA of the CDR3: TGTGCCAGCAGCCCCACCAACAGGGGAACTGAAGCTTTCTTT.

The rearrangement joins TRBV4-2 to TRBJ1-1, with unresolved D. The length of the CDR3 is 15 residues. Deletions cut 3 bases from V and 1 base from J, with 12 bases between. Germline assignment: CDR1 LGHNA and CDR2 YNFKEQ. The DNA for the CDR3 is TGTGCCAGCAGCCAGGCGGACTCCCAGAACACTGAAGCTTTCTTT. As protein: CASSQADSQNTEAFF.

The chain uses TRBV7-8 and TRBJ2-7; possible D gene TRBD1, 6 bases. Germline V lookup: CDR1 SGHVS, CDR2 FQNEAQ. The CDR3 runs 16 residues. Trimming cost V 2 bases and J 1 base, with 15 bases left between them. The CDR3 reads CASSLRWTDLSYEQYF. In DNA form, the CDR3 reads TGTGCCAGCAGCTTAAGATGGACAGACCTTTCCTACGAGCAGTACTTC.

This sequence joins TRBV7-6 and TRBJ2-2, with TRBD2 identical over 12 bases. Germline CDR1 and CDR2: SGHVS and FNYEAQ. Trimming at V came to 5 bases and at J to 4 bases, leaving 2 bases not matched to a gene. This CDR3 has 15 amino acids. CDR3 region: CASSQGLAGTGELFF. Written as DNA, the CDR3 is TGTGCCAGCAGCCAGGGACTAGCGGGCACCGGGGAGCTGTTTTTT.

The J gene is TRBJ1-3, the V gene TRBV5-8; 10 bases agree with TRBD1. Germline CDR1 is SGHTS and CDR2 is YDEGEE. The length of the CDR3 is 16 residues. V dropped 1 base and J dropped 3; count of bases not matched to a gene: 4. The CDR3 loop reads CASSLMDRGYGNTIYF. The CDR3 region has the DNA TGTGCCAGCAGCTTGATGGACAGGGGGTATGGAAACACCATATATTTT.

The chain recombines TRBV5-8 with TRBJ1-2; 7 nucleotides align to TRBD1. Trimming took 3 bases from V and 6 from J; bases not matched to a gene: 2. This CDR3 is 12 amino acids long. CDR1 and CDR2 from the germline V gene are SGHTS and YDEGEE. Here the CDR3 DNA reads TGTGCCAGCAGCTCGACAGGGAATGGCTACACCTTC. This encodes CASSSTGNGYTF. Full variable domain (outside the CDR3, taken from reference TRBV5-8 and TRBJ1-2): EAGVTQSPTHLIKTRGQQATLRCSPISGHTSVYWYQQALGLGLQFLLWYDEGEERNRGNFPPRFSGRQFPNYSSELNVNALELEDSALYLCASSSTGNGYTFGSGTRLTVV.

The chain employs TRBV28 and TRBJ1-3; maybe TRBD1 (5 bases). CDR1 MDHEN and CDR2 SYDVKM come from the germline V gene. V was trimmed by 6 bases and J by 3 bases, leaving 15 bases between them. The CDR3 spans 15 residues. Here the CDR3 reads CASSSDSRFGNTIYF. The DNA of the CDR3 is TGTGCCAGCAGCTCTGACAGTCGCTTTGGAAACACCATATATTTT. Full variable domain (outside the CDR3, taken from reference TRBV28 and TRBJ1-3): DVKVTQSSRYLVKRTGEKVFLECVQDMDHENMFWYRQDPGLGLRLIYFSYDVKMKEKGDIPEGYSVSREKKERFSLILESASTNQTSMYLCASSSDSRFGNTIYFGEGSWLTVV.

V and J are TRBV9 and TRBJ2-7; 11 bases match TRBD2. Losses at the gene ends were 3 bases for V and 2 bases for J; bases not matched to a gene: 4. CDR1 SGDLS and CDR2 YYNGEE come from the germline V gene. This CDR3 has 15 residues. The CDR3, as DNA: TGTGCCAGCAGCGACGGGACTAGCGGTCCCTACGAGCAGTACTTC. Amino acids: CASSDGTSGPYEQYF.

The chain employs TRBV6-4 and TRBJ2-2, with D possibly matching TRBD1 (5 bases). The CDR3 spans 14 residues. Trimming pared 5 bases from V and 3 bases from J, leaving 10 bases between. Germline-derived CDR1 and CDR2 are MRHNA and SNTAGT. The CDR3 bases are TGTGCCAGCAGTCAGACAGCCTACACCGGGGAGCTGTTTTTT. Protein: CASSQTAYTGELFF.

The table lists this clone with a count of one. The chain employs TRBV29-1 and TRBJ2-1, with a weak D call TRBD2 (6 bases). The CDR3 sequence is 12 residues long. The germline V gene encodes CDR1 SQVTM and CDR2 ANQGSEA. V lost 4 bases and J lost 5, with 9 bases in between. CDR3 region: CSVVWGDNEQFF. Written as DNA, the CDR3 is TGCAGCGTTGTGTGGGGGGACAATGAGCAGTTCTTC.

The chain joins TRBV29-1 to TRBJ2-3; the D gene is possibly TRBD1 (5 bases). The CDR3 contains 13 residues. The ends were cut back, 3 bases at V and 4 bases at J, with 11 bases in the middle. Germline values: CDR1 SQVTM, CDR2 ANQGSEA. Here the CDR3 DNA reads TGCAGCGTTGATGAAACAGGACCAGATACGCAGTATTTT. This gives the protein CSVDETGPDTQYF.

The gene calls are TRBV18 and TRBJ1-5; D perhaps matches TRBD1 (5 bases). Germline loops: CDR1 KGHSH, CDR2 LQKENI. There are 14 residues in the CDR3. Trimming shortened V by 5 bases and J by 3 bases, and 11 bases separated the two germline ends. Here the CDR3 reads CASSKGADNQPQHF. In nucleotides, the CDR3 is TGTGCCAGCTCAAAAGGGGCAGACAATCAGCCCCAGCATTTT.

The V gene is TRBV4-2, the J gene TRBJ2-1; D is possibly TRBD1 (6 bases). The CDR3 totals 15 residues. Trimming took off 3 bases at V and 4 bases at J, with 13 bases between the two ends. From germline, CDR1 is LGHNA and CDR2 YNFKEQ. In DNA form, the CDR3 reads TGTGCCAGCAGCCAGGGGGACACTACGTACAATGAGCAGTTCTTC. Translating gives CASSQGDTTYNEQFF.